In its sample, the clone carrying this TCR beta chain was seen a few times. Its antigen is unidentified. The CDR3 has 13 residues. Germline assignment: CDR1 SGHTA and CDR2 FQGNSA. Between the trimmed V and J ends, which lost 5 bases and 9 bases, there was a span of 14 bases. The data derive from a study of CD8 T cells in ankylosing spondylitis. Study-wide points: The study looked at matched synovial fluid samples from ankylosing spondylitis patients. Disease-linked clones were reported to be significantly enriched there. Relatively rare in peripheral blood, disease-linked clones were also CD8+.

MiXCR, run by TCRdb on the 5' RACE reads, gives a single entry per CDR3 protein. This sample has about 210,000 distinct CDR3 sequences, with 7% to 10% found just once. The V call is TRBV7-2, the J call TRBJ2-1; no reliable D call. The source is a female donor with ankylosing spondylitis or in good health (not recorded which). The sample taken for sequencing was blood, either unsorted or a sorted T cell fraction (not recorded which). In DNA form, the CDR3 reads TGTGCCAGCAGCCCCTCGGAGCTCGCTGAGCAGTTCTTC. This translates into CASSPSELAEQFF.